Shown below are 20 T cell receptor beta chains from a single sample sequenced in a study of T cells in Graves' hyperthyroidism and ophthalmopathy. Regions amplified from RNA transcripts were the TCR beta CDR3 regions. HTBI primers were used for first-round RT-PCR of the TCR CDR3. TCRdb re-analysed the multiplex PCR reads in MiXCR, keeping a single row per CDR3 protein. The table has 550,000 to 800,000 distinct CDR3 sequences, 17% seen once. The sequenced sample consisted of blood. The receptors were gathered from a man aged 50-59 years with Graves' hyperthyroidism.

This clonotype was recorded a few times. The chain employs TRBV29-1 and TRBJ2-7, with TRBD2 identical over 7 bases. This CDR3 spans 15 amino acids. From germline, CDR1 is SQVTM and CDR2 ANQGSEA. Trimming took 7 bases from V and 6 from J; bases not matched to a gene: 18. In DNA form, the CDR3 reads TGCAGCGCCGGGATTTGGCGGGAGACGCTCATCGAGCAGTACTTC. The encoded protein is CSAGIWRETLIEQYF.

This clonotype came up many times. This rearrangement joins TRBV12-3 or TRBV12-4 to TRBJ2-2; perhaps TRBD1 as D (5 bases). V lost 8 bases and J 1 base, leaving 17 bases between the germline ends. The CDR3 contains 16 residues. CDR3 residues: CASASPREGNTGELFF. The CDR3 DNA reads TGTGCCAGCGCCTCCCCCAGGGAAGGGAACACCGGGGAGCTGTTTTTT.

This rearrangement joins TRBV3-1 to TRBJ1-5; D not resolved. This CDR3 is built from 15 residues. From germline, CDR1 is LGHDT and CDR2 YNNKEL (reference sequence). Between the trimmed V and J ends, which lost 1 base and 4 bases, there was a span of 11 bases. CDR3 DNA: TGTGCCAGCAGCCAAGGGGTGGCGTTTAATCAGCCCCAGCATTTT. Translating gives CASSQGVAFNQPQHF.

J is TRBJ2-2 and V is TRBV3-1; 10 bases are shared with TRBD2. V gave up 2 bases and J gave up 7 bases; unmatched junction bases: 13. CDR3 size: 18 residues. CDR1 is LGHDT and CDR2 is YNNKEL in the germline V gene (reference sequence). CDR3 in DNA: TGTGCCAGCAGCCAATCACTAGCGGGGAAGGGTCAAAGCGGGGAGCTGTTTTTT. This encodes CASSQSLAGKGQSGELFF. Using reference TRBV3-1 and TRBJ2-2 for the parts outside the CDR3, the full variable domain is DTAVSQTPKYLVTQMGNDKSIKCEQNLGHDTMYWYKQDSKKFLKIMFSYNNKELIINETVPNRFSPKSPDKAHLNLHINSLELGDSAVYFCASSQSLAGKGQSGELFFGEGSRLTVL.

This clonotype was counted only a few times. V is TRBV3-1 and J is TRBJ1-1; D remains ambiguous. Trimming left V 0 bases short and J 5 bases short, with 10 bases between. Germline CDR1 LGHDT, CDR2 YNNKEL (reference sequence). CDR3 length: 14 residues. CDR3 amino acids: CASSQDPRGTEAFF. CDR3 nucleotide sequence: TGTGCCAGCAGCCAAGATCCGCGGGGAACTGAAGCTTTCTTT.

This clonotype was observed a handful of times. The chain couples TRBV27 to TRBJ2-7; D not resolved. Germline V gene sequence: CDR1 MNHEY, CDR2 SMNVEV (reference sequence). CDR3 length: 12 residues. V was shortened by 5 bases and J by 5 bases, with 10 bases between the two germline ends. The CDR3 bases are TGTGCCAGCAGTAGTAGACGGAACGAGCAGTACTTC. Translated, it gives CASSSRRNEQYF.

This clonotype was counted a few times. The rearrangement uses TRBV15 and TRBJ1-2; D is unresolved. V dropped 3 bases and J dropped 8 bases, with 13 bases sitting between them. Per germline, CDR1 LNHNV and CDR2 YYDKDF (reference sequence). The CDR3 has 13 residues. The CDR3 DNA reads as TGTGCCACCAGCAGCGGCCCCACCGGCGGCTACACCTTC. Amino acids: CATSSGPTGGYTF.

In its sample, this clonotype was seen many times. The CDR3 reads CASSRGEANQPQHF. The CDR3 DNA reads TGTGCCAGCAGCCGAGGCGAAGCCAATCAGCCCCAGCATTTT. The chain recombines TRBV7-2 with TRBJ1-5, with D uncertain. Per germline, CDR1 SGHTA and CDR2 FQGNSA. With 5 bases removed from V and 3 bases from J, the gap between germline ends came to 11 bases. There are 14 residues in the CDR3.

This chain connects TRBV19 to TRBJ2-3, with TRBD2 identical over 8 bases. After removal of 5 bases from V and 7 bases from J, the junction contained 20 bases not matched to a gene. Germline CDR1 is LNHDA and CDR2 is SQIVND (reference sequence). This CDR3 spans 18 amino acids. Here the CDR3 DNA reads TGTGCCAGTAGTTCCTACCGCCCGGCGCGGGAGGATGGGAATACGCAGTATTTT. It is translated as CASSSYRPAREDGNTQYF.

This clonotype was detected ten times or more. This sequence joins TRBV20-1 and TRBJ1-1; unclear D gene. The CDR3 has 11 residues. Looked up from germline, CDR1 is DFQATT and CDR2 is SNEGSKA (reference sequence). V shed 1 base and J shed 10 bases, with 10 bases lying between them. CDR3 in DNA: TGCAGTGCTAGAGTCGAAGGTGGAGCTTTCTTT. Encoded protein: CSARVEGGAFF.

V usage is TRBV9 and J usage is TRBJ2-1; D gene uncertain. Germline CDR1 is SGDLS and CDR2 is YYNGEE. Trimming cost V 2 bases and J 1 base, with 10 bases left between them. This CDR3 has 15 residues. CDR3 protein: CASSVSYPSYNEQFF. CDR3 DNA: TGTGCCAGCAGCGTCTCCTACCCGTCCTACAATGAGCAGTTCTTC.

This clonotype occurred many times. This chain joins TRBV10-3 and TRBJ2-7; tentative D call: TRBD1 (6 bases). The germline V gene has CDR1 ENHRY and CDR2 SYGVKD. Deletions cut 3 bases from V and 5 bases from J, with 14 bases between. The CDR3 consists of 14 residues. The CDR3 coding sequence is TGTGCCATCAGTGACCGGGCAGGGGCCGACGAGCAGTACTTC. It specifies CAISDRAGADEQYF.

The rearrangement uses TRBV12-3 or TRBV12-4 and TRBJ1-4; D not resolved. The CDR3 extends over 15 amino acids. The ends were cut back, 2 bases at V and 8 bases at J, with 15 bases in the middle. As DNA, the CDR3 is TGTGCCAGCAGTTTAAATGGACCACAGTGGGAAAAACTGTTTTTT. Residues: CASSLNGPQWEKLFF.

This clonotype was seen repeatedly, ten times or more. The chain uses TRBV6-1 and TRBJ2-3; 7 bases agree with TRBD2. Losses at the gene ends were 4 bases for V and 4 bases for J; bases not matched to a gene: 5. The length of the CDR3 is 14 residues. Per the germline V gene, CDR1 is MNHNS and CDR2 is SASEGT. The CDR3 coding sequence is TGTGCCAGCAGTGTAAGCGGGACCCCAGATACGCAGTATTTT. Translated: CASSVSGTPDTQYF.

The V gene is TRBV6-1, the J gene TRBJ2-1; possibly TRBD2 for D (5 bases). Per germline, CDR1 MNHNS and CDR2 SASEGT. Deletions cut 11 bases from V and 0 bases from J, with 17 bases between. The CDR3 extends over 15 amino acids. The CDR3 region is CAVPTGLRSYNEQFF. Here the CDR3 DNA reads TGTGCCGTCCCCACCGGACTCCGCTCCTACAATGAGCAGTTCTTC.

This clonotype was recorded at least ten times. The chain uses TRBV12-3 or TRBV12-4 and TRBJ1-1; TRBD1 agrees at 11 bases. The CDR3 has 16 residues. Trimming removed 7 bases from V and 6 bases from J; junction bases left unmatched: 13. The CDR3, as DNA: TGTGCCAGCACCCGCCGGACAGGGGGCTTGGACGCTGAAGCTTTCTTT. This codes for CASTRRTGGLDAEAFF.

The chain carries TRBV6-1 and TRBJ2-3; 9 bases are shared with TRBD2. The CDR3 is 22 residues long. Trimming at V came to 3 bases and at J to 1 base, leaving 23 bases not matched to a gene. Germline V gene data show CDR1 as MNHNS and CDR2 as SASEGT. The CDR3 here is CASSERKTGTGGRAFGTDTQYF. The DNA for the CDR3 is TGTGCCAGCAGTGAGCGCAAAACCGGGACTGGCGGGAGGGCTTTCGGCACAGATACGCAGTATTTT.

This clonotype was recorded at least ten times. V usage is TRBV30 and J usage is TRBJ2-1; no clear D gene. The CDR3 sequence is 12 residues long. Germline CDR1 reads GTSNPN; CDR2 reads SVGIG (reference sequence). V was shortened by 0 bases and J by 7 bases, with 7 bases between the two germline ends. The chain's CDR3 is CAWSVIGNEQFF. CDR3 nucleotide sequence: TGTGCCTGGAGTGTAATAGGAAATGAGCAGTTCTTC.

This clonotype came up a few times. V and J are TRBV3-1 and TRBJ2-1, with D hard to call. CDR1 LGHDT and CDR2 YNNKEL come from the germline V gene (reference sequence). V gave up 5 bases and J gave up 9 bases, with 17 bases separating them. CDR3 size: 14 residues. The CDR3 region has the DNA TGTGCCAGCAGCAAGCCTTCGGCTAGGAGTGAGCAGTTCTTC. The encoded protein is CASSKPSARSEQFF.

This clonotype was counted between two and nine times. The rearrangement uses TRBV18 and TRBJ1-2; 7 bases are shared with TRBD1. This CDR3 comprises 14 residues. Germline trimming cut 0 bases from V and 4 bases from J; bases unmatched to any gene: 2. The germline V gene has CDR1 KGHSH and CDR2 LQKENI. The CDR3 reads CASSPPGQSYGYTF. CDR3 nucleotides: TGTGCCAGCTCACCACCGGGACAGAGCTATGGCTACACCTTC. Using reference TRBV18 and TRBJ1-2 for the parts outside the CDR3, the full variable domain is NAGVMQNPRHLVRRRGQEARLRCSPMKGHSHVYWYRQLPEEGLKFMVYLQKENIIDESGMPKERFSAEFPKEGPSILRIQQVVRGDSAAYFCASSPPGQSYGYTFGSGTRLTVV.